This T cell receptor beta chain was sequenced in a study of shared clonotypes between healthy human individuals. Study outcomes and limitations: Naive subsets, compared against memory subsets, generally had larger estimated richness values.

Nashville, Tennessee was home to all donors, each a Caucasian adult. The junction had 11 bases not matched to a gene; V was cut back by 7 bases and J by 8 bases. CDR3 length equals 15 residues. Germline values: CDR1 MDHEN, CDR2 SYDVKM. Details on this clone: No antigen is known for it.

Deep was the level used in running the assay. Only in-frame clones appear in the TCRdb table, and some are missing; sequencing was by immunoSEQ multiplex PCR. The table has roughly 1 million clones, 65% to 80% seen once. The V gene is TRBV28, the J gene TRBJ2-1; TRBD2 aligns across 10 bases. This receptor was identified in a man aged 18 to 30 in good health. Sequencing input: memory CD4+ T cells sorted from blood. The subset: CD45RA-negative fraction. CDR3 sequence: CASIVGASGSYEQFF. The CDR3 DNA reads TGTGCCAGCATCGTGGGGGCTAGCGGGAGTTATGAGCAGTTCTTC.